This note documents a single TCR beta chain sequence. Its target is not known. This specimen comes from a study of immune cell composition in non-small cell lung cancer. Study results and limitations: Tumour-associated clones >0.5% occurred in approximately 34% of adenocarcinomas, 75% of squamous.

Normal lung sampling was at least 3 cm from the tumour, as distant as possible. Template was genomic DNA from frozen, unsorted single-cell suspensions. Libraries were prepared by immunoSEQ multiplex PCR; TCRdb keeps only in-frame clonotypes and omits some of them. The sample has 3,000 to 4,500 clones, around 75% seen once; the top ten hold over 25%. Trimming removed 1 base from V and 5 bases from J, with 14 bases in between. Germline CDR1 and CDR2: LGHNA and YSLEER. This CDR3 region has 15 residues. The source is a human donor with non-small cell lung cancer. The chain has TRBV4-3 and TRBJ1-1; D is possibly TRBD1 (6 bases). Sequencing input: non-adjacent lung tissue. The CDR3 sequence is CASSQAGAGRTEAFF. Written as DNA, the CDR3 is TGCGCCAGCAGCCAAGCGGGGGCCGGGAGGACTGAAGCTTTCTTT.